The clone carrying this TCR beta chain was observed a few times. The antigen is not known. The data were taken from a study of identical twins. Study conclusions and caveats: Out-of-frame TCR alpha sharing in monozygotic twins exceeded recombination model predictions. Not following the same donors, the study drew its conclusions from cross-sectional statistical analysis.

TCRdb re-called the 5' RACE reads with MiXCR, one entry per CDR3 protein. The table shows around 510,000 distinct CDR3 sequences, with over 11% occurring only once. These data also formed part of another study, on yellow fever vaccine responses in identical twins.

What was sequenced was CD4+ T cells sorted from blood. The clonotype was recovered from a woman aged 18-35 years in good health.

The CDR3 nucleotides read TGTGCCAGCAGTCCGGACGGGGCCTACAATGAGCAGTTCTTC. This translates into CASSPDGAYNEQFF. J is TRBJ2-1 and V is TRBV6-1, with D perhaps TRBD2 (5 bases). Germline CDR1 MNHNS, CDR2 SASEGT. V shed 5 bases and J shed 2 bases, with 10 bases lying between them. This CDR3 is built from 14 residues.